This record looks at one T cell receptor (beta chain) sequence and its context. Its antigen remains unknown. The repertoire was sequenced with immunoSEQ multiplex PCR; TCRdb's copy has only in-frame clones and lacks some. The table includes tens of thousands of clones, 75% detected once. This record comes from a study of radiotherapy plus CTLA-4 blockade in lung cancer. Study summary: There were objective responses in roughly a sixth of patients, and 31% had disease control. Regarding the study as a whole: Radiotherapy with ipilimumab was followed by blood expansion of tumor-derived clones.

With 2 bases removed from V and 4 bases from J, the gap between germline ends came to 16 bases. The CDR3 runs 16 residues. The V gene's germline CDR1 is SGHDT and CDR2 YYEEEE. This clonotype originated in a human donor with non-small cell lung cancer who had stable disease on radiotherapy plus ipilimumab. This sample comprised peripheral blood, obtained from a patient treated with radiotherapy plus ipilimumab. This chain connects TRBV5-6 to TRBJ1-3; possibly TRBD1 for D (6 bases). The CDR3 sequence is CASSLGQTSLGNTIYF. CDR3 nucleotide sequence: TGTGCCAGCAGCTTAGGACAGACATCTCTGGGAAACACCATATATTTT.